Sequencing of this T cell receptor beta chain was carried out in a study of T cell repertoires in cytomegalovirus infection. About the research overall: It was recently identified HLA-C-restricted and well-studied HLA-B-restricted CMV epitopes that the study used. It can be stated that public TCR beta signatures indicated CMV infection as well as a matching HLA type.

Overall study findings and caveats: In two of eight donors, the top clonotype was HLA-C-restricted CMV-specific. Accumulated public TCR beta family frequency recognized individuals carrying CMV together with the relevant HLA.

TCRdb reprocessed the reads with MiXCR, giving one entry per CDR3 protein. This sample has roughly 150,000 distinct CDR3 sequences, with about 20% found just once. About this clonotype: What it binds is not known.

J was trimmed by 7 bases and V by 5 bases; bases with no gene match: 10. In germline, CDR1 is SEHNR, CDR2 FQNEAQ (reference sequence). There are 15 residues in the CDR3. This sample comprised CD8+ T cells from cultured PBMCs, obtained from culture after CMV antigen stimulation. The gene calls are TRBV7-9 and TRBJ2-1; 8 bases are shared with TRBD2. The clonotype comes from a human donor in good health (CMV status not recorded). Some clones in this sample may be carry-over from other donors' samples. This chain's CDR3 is CASSGPGGGFNEQFF. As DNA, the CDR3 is TGTGCCAGCAGCGGCCCGGGGGGGGGTTTTAATGAGCAGTTCTTC.